The 10 T cell receptor beta chains below come from one sample, sequenced in a study of blood T cells in healthy people across ages. The use of a sample-barcoded 5' primer and a J-beta primer mix characterized a second PCR of roughly 7 to 11 cycles. Via MiXCR, TCRdb re-called the 5' RACE reads, giving one row per CDR3 protein. The data hold roughly 1,100,000 distinct CDR3 sequences, with roughly a quarter observed a single time. The sample was also linked to a second study, of T cells of mothers and their children.

Sequenced: blood. All receptors derive from a girl under 10 years old in good health.

The rearrangement joins TRBV28 to TRBJ1-2; D unresolved. Trimming cost V 5 bases and J 7 bases, with 14 bases left between them. The CDR3 has 13 residues. The germline gives CDR1 MDHEN, CDR2 SYDVKM. CDR3 residues: CASSVGSRLGYTF. In DNA form, the CDR3 reads TGTGCCAGCAGTGTAGGGAGTCGGCTTGGCTACACCTTC.

This clonotype was seen a handful of times. An end of the junction differs from the germline gene, which may be a read error. V gene TRBV20-1 combines with J gene TRBJ1-4; weak D call: TRBD1 (6 bases). Germline loops: CDR1 DFQATT, CDR2 SNEGSKA (reference sequence). The CDR3 is 11 residues long. CDR3 in amino acids: CSALFQGKNAF. The CDR3 DNA sequence: TGCAGTGCCTTATTCCAGGGGAAGAATGCTTTT.

This clonotype was detected only a few times. The CDR3 region is CASSSRRDRRDDEQFF. Here the CDR3 DNA reads TGTGCCAGCAGTTCCCGTCGGGACAGGAGGGATGATGAGCAGTTCTTC. This chain uses TRBV28 with TRBJ2-5, with 8 nucleotides matching TRBD1. The J call may be in error: the DNA end matches TRBJ2-1 better. Germline assignment: CDR1 MDHEN and CDR2 SYDVKM. CDR3 length equals 16 residues.

This sequence joins TRBV28 and TRBJ2-1; TRBD1 or TRBD2 may be the D gene (6 bases each). The CDR3 totals 17 residues. CDR1 is MDHEN, CDR2 SYDVKM, per germline. V lost 2 bases to trimming and J lost 2 bases, with 16 bases between them. The CDR3 is CASSLHPGAGTYNEQFF. CDR3 bases: TGTGCCAGCAGTTTACACCCGGGGGCGGGTACCTACAATGAGCAGTTCTTC.

This clonotype was found a few times. The chain is built from TRBV27 and TRBJ2-3; D is unclear. The length of the CDR3 is 15 residues. V lost 3 bases to trimming and J lost 0 bases, with 10 bases between them. CDR1 MNHEY and CDR2 SMNVEV come from the germline V gene (reference sequence). The CDR3 sequence is CASSLGYHSTDTQYF. CDR3 coding DNA: TGTGCCAGCAGTTTGGGGTACCACAGCACAGATACGCAGTATTTT.

This clonotype was detected only a few times. The rearrangement uses TRBV20-1 and TRBJ2-1; D is undetermined. The DNA end lines up better with TRBJ2-7; the J call may be wrong. The CDR3 is made up of 12 amino acids. CDR1 is DFQATT, CDR2 SNEGSKA, per germline (reference sequence). The CDR3 DNA reads as TGCAGTGCTAGAGTACTTGCCTACGAGCAGTACTTC. Amino acids: CSARVLAYEQYF.

This clonotype was recorded a few times. V usage is TRBV20-1 and J usage is TRBJ2-7; TRBD2 matches 7 bases. The CDR3 length is 14 residues. V shed 5 bases, J shed 4 bases, and the junction held 11 bases outside the gene matches. Germline loops: CDR1 DFQATT, CDR2 SNEGSKA (reference sequence). CDR3 in amino acids: CSAEDGTTSYEQYF. The DNA of the CDR3 is TGCAGTGCTGAGGACGGGACTACGAGTTACGAGCAGTACTTC.

The table lists this clonotype with a few counts. Given the absence of the conserved phenylalanine or tryptophan at the CDR3 end, a read error is likely. This chain uses TRBV12-3 or TRBV12-4 with TRBJ2-1; D remains ambiguous. The CDR3 runs to 15 residues. With 3 bases removed from V and 4 bases from J, the gap between germline ends came to 13 bases. The CDR3, as DNA: TGTGCCAGCAGTTTCACACCAACTGGATACAATGAGCAGTTCGTC. Its translation is CASSFTPTGYNEQFV.

This clonotype was found a few times. The chain carries TRBV9 and TRBJ2-7; D is unresolved. The CDR3 sequence is 15 residues long. V dropped 0 bases and J dropped 0 bases, with 10 bases sitting between them. The germline gives CDR1 SGDLS, CDR2 YYNGEE. The CDR3 here is CASSVGSQSSYEQYF. The CDR3 region has the DNA TGTGCCAGCAGCGTAGGTTCCCAAAGCTCCTACGAGCAGTACTTC.

This rearrangement joins TRBV7-2 to TRBJ2-1, with no clear D. CDR1 is SGHTA, CDR2 FQGNSA, per germline. CDR3 length: 15 amino acids. Between the trimmed V and J ends, which lost 5 bases and 3 bases, there was a span of 14 bases. The CDR3 spells CASSQSLGGYNEQFF. CDR3 DNA sequence: TGTGCCAGCAGCCAGAGTTTAGGCGGCTACAATGAGCAGTTCTTC.